This entry lists 9 T cell receptor beta chains sequenced from one sample in a study of regulatory T cells in long-lasting Graves disease. Arm-PCR of CDR3 regions and iRepertoire HTBI primers were the basis on which TCR beta libraries were built. MiXCR was run by TCRdb on the multiplex PCR reads, yielding one entry per CDR3 protein. Of more than 350,000 distinct CDR3 sequences in the sample, 14% to 15% were seen once. Time point denoted: newly diagnosed GD, antithyroid drugs for less than 3 months. Making the TCR library involved RNA that had been extracted from PBMCs. These data also featured in a second study, about T cells in Graves' hyperthyroidism and ophthalmopathy.

This material consisted of peripheral blood mononuclear cells (PBMCs), taken at new diagnosis, from a patient treated with antithyroid drugs. The receptors here all came from a woman aged 25 to 39 with Graves disease.

This clonotype was seen ten or more times. This chain connects TRBV5-8 to TRBJ2-2; D gene unclear. The CDR3 runs 13 residues. The V end was cut by 2 bases, the J end by 10 bases, with 12 bases between. Germline V gene sequence: CDR1 SGHTS, CDR2 YDEGEE. The CDR3 DNA reads TGTGCCAGCAGCTTAGTGAGTCTGTCGGAGCTGTTTTTT. This translates into CASSLVSLSELFF.

This clonotype came up a few times. The junction departs from germline at one end; a sequencing error may be responsible. The V gene is TRBV7-2, the J gene TRBJ2-1, with D tentatively TRBD1 or TRBD2 (5 bases each). The CDR3 is made up of 13 amino acids. In germline, CDR1 is SGHTA, CDR2 FQGNSA. This CDR3 reads CASTLRPGQAHFF. CDR3 in DNA: TGTGCCAGCACCTTAAGGCCGGGGCAGGCGCATTTCTTC. Based on the CDR3 plus reference TRBV7-2 and TRBJ2-1, the full variable domain is GAGVSQSPSNKVTEKGKDVELRCDPISGHTALYWYRQSLGQGLEFLIYFQGNSAPDKSGLPSDRFSAERTGGSVSTLTIQRTQQEDSAVYLCASTLRPGQAHFFGPGTRLTVL.

In this sample, this clonotype turned up many times. The chain recombines TRBV20-1 with TRBJ2-1; 10 bases map to TRBD2. The germline CDR1 and CDR2 sequences are DFQATT and SNEGSKA (reference sequence). The CDR3 has 16 residues. Unmatched junction bases numbered 12, after V lost 5 bases and J lost 5 bases. The CDR3 loop is CSAELTTSGLDNEQFF. In DNA, the CDR3 is TGCAGTGCTGAACTGACGACTAGCGGGTTAGACAATGAGCAGTTCTTC.

This clonotype was detected ten times or more. In DNA, the CDR3 is TGTGCCAGCAGCTCCGGGACAGGGAGCTCCTACAATGAGCAGTTCTTC. Its translation: CASSSGTGSSYNEQFF. This chain connects TRBV11-2 to TRBJ2-1; 9 nucleotides align to TRBD1. This CDR3 is built from 16 residues. V gave up 4 bases and J gave up 0 bases; unmatched junction bases: 4. Germline V lookup: CDR1 SGHAT, CDR2 FQNNGV.

This clonotype was picked up many times. The V call is TRBV30, the J call TRBJ2-3, with unresolved D. This CDR3 is built from 13 residues. CDR1 and CDR2 from the germline V gene are GTSNPN and SVGIG (reference sequence). Trimming left V 3 bases short and J 5 bases short, with 12 bases between. The CDR3, as DNA: TGTGCCTGGAGGACCCAAGGCATAGATACGCAGTATTTT. This codes for CAWRTQGIDTQYF. The full variable domain, with the rest looked up from reference TRBV30 and TRBJ2-3, is SQTIHQWPATLVQPVGSPLSLECTVEGTSNPNLYWYRQAAGRGLQLLFYSVGIGQISSEVPQNLSASRPQDRQFILSSKKLLLSDSGFYLCAWRTQGIDTQYFGPGTRLTVL.

Ten or more counts support this clonotype. The chain recombines TRBV30 with TRBJ2-5; D remains ambiguous. V was trimmed by 5 bases and J by 3 bases, leaving 7 bases between them. The CDR3 extends over 11 amino acids. Germline V CDR1 and CDR2: GTSNPN, SVGIG (reference sequence). In DNA, the CDR3 is TGTGCCTGGTCTGGTGAAGAGACCCAGTACTTC. It encodes CAWSGEETQYF. The complete variable domain, with remaining parts taken from reference TRBV30 and TRBJ2-5, reads SQTIHQWPATLVQPVGSPLSLECTVEGTSNPNLYWYRQAAGRGLQLLFYSVGIGQISSEVPQNLSASRPQDRQFILSSKKLLLSDSGFYLCAWSGEETQYFGPGTRLLVL.

In this sample, this clonotype turned up many times. This sequence joins TRBV12-3 or TRBV12-4 and TRBJ2-1, with 11 bases matching TRBD2. There are 16 residues in the CDR3. The V gene end was trimmed by 5 bases and the J gene end by 5 bases; junction bases not matched to a gene: 8. The CDR3 reads CASSLRLAGPNNEQFF. In DNA form, the CDR3 reads TGTGCCAGCAGTCTCCGACTAGCGGGACCCAACAATGAGCAGTTCTTC.

This sequence joins TRBV27 and TRBJ1-6; 7 bases are shared with TRBD1. V lost 2 bases, J lost 6 bases, and 13 bases stayed unmatched. CDR1 and CDR2 from the germline V gene are MNHEY and SMNVEV (reference sequence). This CDR3 has 18 residues. CDR3: CASSLTPPRQGFNSPLHF. In DNA, the CDR3 is TGTGCCAGCAGTTTAACCCCACCTAGACAGGGATTTAATTCACCCCTCCACTTT.

This clonotype was observed at least ten times. The chain couples TRBV11-2 to TRBJ2-1; D unclear. Trimming removed 2 bases at V and 8 bases at J, with 13 bases between. Per germline, CDR1 SGHAT and CDR2 FQNNGV. This CDR3 comprises 14 residues. The CDR3 sequence is CASSLMVSFDEQFF. The CDR3 coding sequence is TGTGCCAGCAGCTTAATGGTGTCATTCGATGAGCAGTTCTTC.